The clone carrying this T cell receptor beta chain occurred a few times. Its cognate antigen is unknown. An end of the junction differs from the germline gene, which may be a read error. It was with a sample-barcoded 5' primer and a J-beta primer mix that a second PCR of about 7 to 12 cycles was run. TCRdb ran MiXCR on the 5' RACE reads and lists one entry per CDR3 protein. The table lists fewer than 800,000 distinct CDR3 sequences, about 52% of them singletons. The data were obtained in a study of blood T cells in healthy people across ages. Study-level findings and limits: Compared with aged donors, long-lived donors showed fewer expanded clones, suggesting selection.

The study isolated at least 6.5 million PBMCs from each sample. Germline V gene data show CDR1 as LGHNA and CDR2 as YSLEER. This CDR3 comprises 14 residues. The specimen was blood. The chain couples TRBV4-3 to TRBJ2-3, with 9 bases that match TRBD1. The sequence was collected from a woman in her sixties or seventies in good health. For the CDR3, the DNA is TGTGCCTCATCGAGGGGACAGGGCCCAGATACGCAGTATTTT. As protein: CASSRGQGPDTQYF.